This is a list of T cell receptor beta chains from one sample in a study of cytomegalovirus exposure and HLA in healthy donors. TCRdb's copy holds only in-frame clones and misses some; the assay was immunoSEQ multiplex PCR. The data contain more than 120,000 clones, about 87% of them singletons. The sequenced sample consisted of PBMCs. The receptors derive from a young man in good health and CMV-seropositive. CDR3s include the opening cysteine and the closing phenylalanine or tryptophan. Each record gives: D gene, J gene, V gene, clone size, CDR3 DNA, CDR3 protein. A D gene is named only where the DNA matches it firmly. Clone size appears in some rows only: once, few, many, or a class for an expanded clone.

d_call: TRBD1; j_call: TRBJ2-5; v_call: TRBV5-6; clone_size: NA; cdr3_nt: TGTGCCAGCAGCTCAGGACAGGTCCTCCAAGAGACCCAGTACTTC; cdr3_aa: CASSSGQVLQETQYF
d_call: NA; j_call: TRBJ1-2; v_call: TRBV7-2; clone_size: NA; cdr3_nt: TGTGCCAGCAGCTTAGTCCGGTATGGCTACACCTTC; cdr3_aa: CASSLVRYGYTF
d_call: NA; j_call: TRBJ2-7; v_call: TRBV4-2; clone_size: NA; cdr3_nt: TGTGCCAGCAGCCAAGAAAATCTGCGAGAGCAGTACTTC; cdr3_aa: CASSQENLREQYF
d_call: NA; j_call: TRBJ1-5; v_call: TRBV6-1; clone_size: NA; cdr3_nt: TGTGCCAGCAGTGGAAGAACGGGGAATCAGCCCCAGCATTTT; cdr3_aa: CASSGRTGNQPQHF
d_call: NA; j_call: TRBJ1-6; v_call: TRBV5-5; clone_size: NA; cdr3_nt: TGTGCCAGCAGCCAGTCCCATTCACCCCTCCACTTT; cdr3_aa: CASSQSHSPLHF
d_call: TRBD2; j_call: TRBJ2-5; v_call: TRBV6-6; clone_size: NA; cdr3_nt: TGTGCCAGCATACTAGCGGGAGATCAGACCCAGTACTTC; cdr3_aa: CASILAGDQTQYF
d_call: TRBD2; j_call: TRBJ2-7; v_call: TRBV7-2; clone_size: NA; cdr3_nt: TGTGCCAGCAGCGCCCCCCTTAGCGGGAGAGACTACGAGCAGTACTTC; cdr3_aa: CASSAPLSGRDYEQYF
d_call: NA; j_call: TRBJ2-1; v_call: TRBV6-5; clone_size: NA; cdr3_nt: TGTGCCAGCAGACTAGCCCCAGGCGGCGATGAGCAGTTCTTC; cdr3_aa: CASRLAPGGDEQFF
d_call: NA; j_call: TRBJ1-2; v_call: TRBV4-1; clone_size: NA; cdr3_nt: TGCGCCAGCAGGGACCAGGAGACAGGCACTCTATCCGATGGCTACACCTTC; cdr3_aa: CASRDQETGTLSDGYTF
d_call: NA; j_call: TRBJ2-1; v_call: TRBV11-3; clone_size: NA; cdr3_nt: TGTGCCAGCAGCTTAGTTAGCGGAAGGGAGCAGTTCTTC; cdr3_aa: CASSLVSGREQFF
d_call: TRBD1; j_call: TRBJ1-2; v_call: TRBV11-2; clone_size: NA; cdr3_nt: TGTGCCAGCAGCTCACTAAAACAGGGGTCAGACTATGGCTACACCTTC; cdr3_aa: CASSSLKQGSDYGYTF
d_call: NA; j_call: TRBJ1-2; v_call: TRBV7-2; clone_size: NA; cdr3_nt: TGTGCCAGCAGCTTATCTCGGGACACCAAACAGAGCTACACCTTC; cdr3_aa: CASSLSRDTKQSYTF
d_call: NA; j_call: TRBJ1-2; v_call: TRBV5-4; clone_size: NA; cdr3_nt: TGTGCCATCGGGGGGAGCATTGGGTATGGCTACACCTTC; cdr3_aa: CAIGGSIGYGYTF
d_call: TRBD1; j_call: TRBJ2-7; v_call: TRBV6-6; clone_size: NA; cdr3_nt: TGTGCCAGCAGCCTTGCCGGGACAGGGACCTACGAGCAGTACTTC; cdr3_aa: CASSLAGTGTYEQYF
d_call: NA; j_call: TRBJ1-1; v_call: TRBV27; clone_size: NA; cdr3_nt: TGTGCCAGCAGCCGCGGCAGGGGCAACACTGAAGCTTTCTTT; cdr3_aa: CASSRGRGNTEAFF
d_call: TRBD1; j_call: TRBJ1-5; v_call: TRBV6-1; clone_size: NA; cdr3_nt: TGTGCCGGGGCTGCGGGGACAGGGTATCAGCCCCAGCATTTT; cdr3_aa: CAGAAGTGYQPQHF
d_call: NA; j_call: TRBJ2-2; v_call: TRBV6-4; clone_size: NA; cdr3_nt: TGTGCCAGCAGCCCACAGATTGGGGCGGAGACCGGGGAGCTGTTTTTT; cdr3_aa: CASSPQIGAETGELFF
d_call: NA; j_call: TRBJ2-1; v_call: TRBV5-6; clone_size: NA; cdr3_nt: TGTGCCAGCAGCTTGGTCCCTGGGGCCGCAAATGAGCAGTTCTTC; cdr3_aa: CASSLVPGAANEQFF
d_call: NA; j_call: TRBJ2-7; v_call: TRBV15; clone_size: NA; cdr3_nt: TGTGCCACCAGCAGGCGTTCCGGGGGCGAGCAGTACTTC; cdr3_aa: CATSRRSGGEQYF
d_call: TRBD1; j_call: TRBJ2-1; v_call: TRBV19; clone_size: NA; cdr3_nt: TGTGCCAGTAGCCAATCCGGGACAGTCTACAATGAGCAGTTCTTC; cdr3_aa: CASSQSGTVYNEQFF
d_call: NA; j_call: TRBJ1-2; v_call: TRBV4-1; clone_size: NA; cdr3_nt: TGCGCCAGCAGCCAAGTGGGCCAACCTAACTATGGCTACACCTTC; cdr3_aa: CASSQVGQPNYGYTF
d_call: NA; j_call: TRBJ1-1; v_call: TRBV30; clone_size: NA; cdr3_nt: TGTGCCTGGAGTCGAGGGATTAGAACTGAAGCTTTCTTT; cdr3_aa: CAWSRGIRTEAFF
d_call: NA; j_call: TRBJ1-1; v_call: TRBV14; clone_size: NA; cdr3_nt: TGTGCCAGCAGCCCAGGACAGCCCTTGTTGGACACTGAAGCTTTCTTT; cdr3_aa: CASSPGQPLLDTEAFF
d_call: NA; j_call: TRBJ1-5; v_call: TRBV19; clone_size: NA; cdr3_nt: TGTGCCAGTAGTATCAGGAGGCAGGGCAATCAGCCCCAGCATTTT; cdr3_aa: CASSIRRQGNQPQHF
d_call: NA; j_call: TRBJ2-5; v_call: TRBV7-3; clone_size: NA; cdr3_nt: TGTGCCAGCAGCCCTGGACTAATCAGAGGGGGGGTAAAAGAGACCCAGTACTTC; cdr3_aa: CASSPGLIRGGVKETQYF
d_call: NA; j_call: TRBJ2-1; v_call: TRBV30; clone_size: NA; cdr3_nt: TGTGCCTGGAGTAGTCTCCATCCTAACAATGAGCAGTTCTTC; cdr3_aa: CAWSSLHPNNEQFF
d_call: TRBD2; j_call: TRBJ2-7; v_call: TRBV5-1; clone_size: NA; cdr3_nt: TGCGCCAGCAGTACGGGAGGAACCTACGAGCAGTACTTC; cdr3_aa: CASSTGGTYEQYF
d_call: NA; j_call: TRBJ1-5; v_call: TRBV18; clone_size: NA; cdr3_nt: TGTGCCAGCTCACCAACCGAGGTAGAGCCCCAGCATTTT; cdr3_aa: CASSPTEVEPQHF
d_call: NA; j_call: TRBJ1-5; v_call: TRBV27; clone_size: NA; cdr3_nt: TGTGCCAGCAGTCAGAGCGGACTATATAGCAATCAGCCCCAGCATTTT; cdr3_aa: CASSQSGLYSNQPQHF
d_call: NA; j_call: TRBJ2-7; v_call: TRBV6-1; clone_size: NA; cdr3_nt: TGTGCCAGCAGTTTCCTAGATGAGCAGTACTTC; cdr3_aa: CASSFLDEQYF
d_call: TRBD1; j_call: TRBJ1-2; v_call: TRBV30; clone_size: NA; cdr3_nt: TGTGCCTGGGAACACAGGGGAATGGGCTATGGCTACACCTTC; cdr3_aa: CAWEHRGMGYGYTF
d_call: TRBD1; j_call: TRBJ2-5; v_call: TRBV10-2; clone_size: NA; cdr3_nt: TGCGCCAGCAGTGCACAGGGGCCGGAGACCCAGTACTTC; cdr3_aa: CASSAQGPETQYF
d_call: NA; j_call: TRBJ1-4; v_call: TRBV5-1; clone_size: NA; cdr3_nt: TGCGCCAGCAGCATACAGGGTAGGAATGAAAAACTGTTTTTT; cdr3_aa: CASSIQGRNEKLFF
d_call: NA; j_call: TRBJ1-2; v_call: TRBV27; clone_size: NA; cdr3_nt: TGTGCCAGCACCAGCGGTCGGGGCTACACCTTC; cdr3_aa: CASTSGRGYTF
d_call: NA; j_call: TRBJ1-1; v_call: TRBV29-1; clone_size: NA; cdr3_nt: TGCAGCGTTGAAGGCGCCCTGAACACTGAAGCTTTCTTT; cdr3_aa: CSVEGALNTEAFF
d_call: TRBD1; j_call: TRBJ2-3; v_call: TRBV2; clone_size: NA; cdr3_nt: TGTGCCAGCAGCGCCGGGACAGGGAGCACAGATACGCAGTATTTT; cdr3_aa: CASSAGTGSTDTQYF
d_call: TRBD1; j_call: TRBJ1-5; v_call: TRBV15; clone_size: NA; cdr3_nt: TGTGCCACCGGGCAGGGGGGCAATCAGCCCCAGCATTTT; cdr3_aa: CATGQGGNQPQHF
d_call: TRBD1; j_call: TRBJ2-7; v_call: TRBV6-5; clone_size: NA; cdr3_nt: TGTGCCAGCAGCCCCGCACAGGGGGCGTTCTACGAGCAGTACTTC; cdr3_aa: CASSPAQGAFYEQYF
d_call: NA; j_call: TRBJ1-1; v_call: TRBV6-6; clone_size: NA; cdr3_nt: TGTGCCAGCAGAAACGGGGGGCTGGGGCTCGGCACTGAAGCTTTCTTT; cdr3_aa: CASRNGGLGLGTEAFF
d_call: TRBD1; j_call: TRBJ1-5; v_call: TRBV11-2; clone_size: NA; cdr3_nt: TGTGCCAGCAGCTTAGGCCACAGGGGCCCTGATCAGCCCCAGCATTTT; cdr3_aa: CASSLGHRGPDQPQHF
d_call: NA; j_call: TRBJ1-5; v_call: TRBV5-5; clone_size: NA; cdr3_nt: TGTGCCAGCAGCCTGGGACAAACTAGCAATCAGCCCCAGCATTTT; cdr3_aa: CASSLGQTSNQPQHF
d_call: TRBD1; j_call: TRBJ2-7; v_call: TRBV19; clone_size: NA; cdr3_nt: TGTGCCAGTAGTATAGCGAGGGGGCTAGCCTACGAGCAGTACTTC; cdr3_aa: CASSIARGLAYEQYF
d_call: NA; j_call: TRBJ1-2; v_call: TRBV5-6; clone_size: NA; cdr3_nt: TGTGCCAGCACCTACCTAGACCGAGTGGACTATGGCTACACCTTC; cdr3_aa: CASTYLDRVDYGYTF
d_call: NA; j_call: TRBJ2-2; v_call: TRBV11-2; clone_size: NA; cdr3_nt: TGTGCCAGCAGCTTATGGACAGTGAACACCGGGGAGCTGTTTTTT; cdr3_aa: CASSLWTVNTGELFF
d_call: NA; j_call: TRBJ2-7; v_call: TRBV19; clone_size: NA; cdr3_nt: TGTGCCAGTAGTATTTGGAAGGGGGCCTACGAGCAGTACTTC; cdr3_aa: CASSIWKGAYEQYF
d_call: NA; j_call: TRBJ2-3; v_call: TRBV6-1; clone_size: NA; cdr3_nt: TGTGCCAGCAGTGGCGTCTCGGAGGTTGGGCTAGCGTTAGGAGCAGATACGCAGTATTTT; cdr3_aa: CASSGVSEVGLALGADTQYF
d_call: NA; j_call: TRBJ1-3; v_call: TRBV28; clone_size: once; cdr3_nt: TGTGCCAGCAATCCAGGGTTCTCTGGAAACACCATATATTTT; cdr3_aa: CASNPGFSGNTIYF
d_call: NA; j_call: TRBJ1-2; v_call: TRBV19; clone_size: NA; cdr3_nt: TGTGCCAGTAGTATCTCCTGGGGAGGGAGTGGCCCTCGACACTATGGCTACACCTTC; cdr3_aa: CASSISWGGSGPRHYGYTF
d_call: TRBD1; j_call: TRBJ2-7; v_call: TRBV19; clone_size: few; cdr3_nt: TGTGCCAGTAGTAAGGGACAGGGCTACGAGCAGTACTTC; cdr3_aa: CASSKGQGYEQYF
d_call: NA; j_call: TRBJ2-2; v_call: TRBV18; clone_size: NA; cdr3_nt: TGTGCCAGCTCTCGGGATCAGACCACCGGGGAGCTGTTTTTT; cdr3_aa: CASSRDQTTGELFF
d_call: TRBD1; j_call: TRBJ1-2; v_call: TRBV15; clone_size: NA; cdr3_nt: TGTGCCACCAGCAGACCGACAGGGCGGGATGGCTACACCTTC; cdr3_aa: CATSRPTGRDGYTF
d_call: NA; j_call: TRBJ1-2; v_call: TRBV27; clone_size: once; cdr3_nt: TGTGCCAGCAGTTCCGTGTTTGGGGGCGCCGACTATGGCTACACCTTC; cdr3_aa: CASSSVFGGADYGYTF
d_call: NA; j_call: TRBJ2-2; v_call: TRBV7-9; clone_size: NA; cdr3_nt: TGTGCCAGCAGCCCAAGAGGTCAGGGTTTTAACGGGGAGCTGTTTTTT; cdr3_aa: CASSPRGQGFNGELFF
d_call: TRBD1; j_call: TRBJ1-3; v_call: TRBV15; clone_size: NA; cdr3_nt: TGTGCCACCAGCGTAGACAGGGGGCTGGGAAACACCATATATTTT; cdr3_aa: CATSVDRGLGNTIYF
d_call: TRBD1; j_call: TRBJ2-7; v_call: TRBV28; clone_size: NA; cdr3_nt: TGTGCCAGCAGTAGGGGACAGATCTACGAGCAGTACTTC; cdr3_aa: CASSRGQIYEQYF
d_call: TRBD1; j_call: TRBJ1-6; v_call: TRBV6-5; clone_size: once; cdr3_nt: TGTGCCAGCAGTACTAGGACAGGGGGGTCACCCCTCCACTTT; cdr3_aa: CASSTRTGGSPLHF
d_call: TRBD1; j_call: TRBJ1-2; v_call: TRBV19; clone_size: NA; cdr3_nt: TGTGCCAGTAGCCTTGACAGGGGGCGGTTCGGCTACACCTTC; cdr3_aa: CASSLDRGRFGYTF
d_call: NA; j_call: TRBJ1-5; v_call: TRBV6-5; clone_size: NA; cdr3_nt: TGTGCCAGCAAGCGCGGGGGTCCAGGGAATCAGCCCCAGCATTTT; cdr3_aa: CASKRGGPGNQPQHF
d_call: NA; j_call: TRBJ2-2; v_call: TRBV5-1; clone_size: NA; cdr3_nt: TGCGCCAGCAGCTTTTCGACAGGCAGTGACACCGGGGAGCTGTTTTTT; cdr3_aa: CASSFSTGSDTGELFF